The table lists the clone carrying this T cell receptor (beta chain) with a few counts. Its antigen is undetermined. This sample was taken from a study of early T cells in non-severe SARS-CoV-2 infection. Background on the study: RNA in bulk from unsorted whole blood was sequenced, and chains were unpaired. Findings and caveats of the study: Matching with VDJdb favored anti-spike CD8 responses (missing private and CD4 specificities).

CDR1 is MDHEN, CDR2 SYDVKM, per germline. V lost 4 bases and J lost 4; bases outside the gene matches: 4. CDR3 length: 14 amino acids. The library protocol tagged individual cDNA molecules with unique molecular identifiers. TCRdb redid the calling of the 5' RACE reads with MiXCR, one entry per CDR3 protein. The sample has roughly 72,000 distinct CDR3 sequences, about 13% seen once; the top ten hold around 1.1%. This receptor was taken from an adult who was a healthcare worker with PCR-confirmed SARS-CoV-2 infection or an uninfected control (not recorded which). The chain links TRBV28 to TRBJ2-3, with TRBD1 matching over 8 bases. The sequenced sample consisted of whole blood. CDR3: CASSSRTGPDTQYF. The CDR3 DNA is TGTGCCAGCAGTTCGAGGACAGGGCCAGATACGCAGTATTTT.